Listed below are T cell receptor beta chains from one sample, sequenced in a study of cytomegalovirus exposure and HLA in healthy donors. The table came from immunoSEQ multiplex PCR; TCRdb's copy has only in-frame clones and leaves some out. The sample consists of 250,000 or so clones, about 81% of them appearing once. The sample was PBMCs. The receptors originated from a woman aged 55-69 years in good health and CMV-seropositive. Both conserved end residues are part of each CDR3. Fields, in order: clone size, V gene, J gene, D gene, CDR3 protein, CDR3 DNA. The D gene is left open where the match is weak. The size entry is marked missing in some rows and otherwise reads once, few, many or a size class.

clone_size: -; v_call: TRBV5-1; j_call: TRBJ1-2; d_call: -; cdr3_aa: CASSFNRREDGYTF; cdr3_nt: TGCGCCAGCAGCTTCAACCGCAGGGAGGATGGCTACACCTTC
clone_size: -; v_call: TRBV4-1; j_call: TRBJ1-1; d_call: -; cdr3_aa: CASSQRDLNTEAFF; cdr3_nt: TGCGCCAGCAGCCAACGGGATTTGAACACTGAAGCTTTCTTT
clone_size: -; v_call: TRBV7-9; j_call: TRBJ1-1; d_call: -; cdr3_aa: CASSLGLVPSAEAFF; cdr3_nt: TGTGCCAGCAGCTTAGGGTTGGTCCCTAGCGCTGAAGCTTTCTTT
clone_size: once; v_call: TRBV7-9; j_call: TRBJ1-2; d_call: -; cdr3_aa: CASSFATGDRLFRYGYTF; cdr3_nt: TGTGCCAGCAGCTTCGCGACAGGTGACCGACTTTTTCGATATGGCTACACCTTC
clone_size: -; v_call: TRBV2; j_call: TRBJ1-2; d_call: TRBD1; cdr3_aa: CASSSDRVAYGYTF; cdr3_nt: TGTGCCAGCAGTTCGGACAGGGTCGCTTATGGCTACACCTTC
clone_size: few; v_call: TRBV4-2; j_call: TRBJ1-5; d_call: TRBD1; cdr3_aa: CASSPRGTGGNQPQHF; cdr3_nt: TGTGCCAGCAGTCCAAGGGGGACAGGGGGAAATCAGCCCCAGCATTTT
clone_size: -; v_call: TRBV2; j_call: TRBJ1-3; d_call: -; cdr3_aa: CASSDNFGNTIYF; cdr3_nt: TGTGCCAGCAGTGATAATTTTGGAAACACCATATATTTT
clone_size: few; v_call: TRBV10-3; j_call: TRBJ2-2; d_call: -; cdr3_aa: CAISEGTLGLGELFF; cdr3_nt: TGTGCCATCAGTGAAGGGACACTCGGGTTGGGGGAGCTGTTTTTT
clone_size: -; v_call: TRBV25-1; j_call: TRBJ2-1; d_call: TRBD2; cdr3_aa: CASRPTGTTYNEQFF; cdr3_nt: TGTGCCAGCAGACCGACCGGGACTACGTACAATGAGCAGTTCTTC
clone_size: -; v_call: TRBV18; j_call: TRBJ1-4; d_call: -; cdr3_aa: CASSPMGANTNEKLFF; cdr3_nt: TGTGCCAGCTCACCAATGGGGGCGAACACTAATGAAAAACTGTTTTTT
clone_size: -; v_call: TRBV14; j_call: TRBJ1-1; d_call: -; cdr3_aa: CASSQDHGVPNTEAFF; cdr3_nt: TGTGCCAGCAGCCAAGATCACGGGGTCCCGAACACTGAAGCTTTCTTT
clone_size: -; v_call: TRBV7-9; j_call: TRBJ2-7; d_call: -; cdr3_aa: CSSSFLGGSYEQYF; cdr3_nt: TGTTCCAGCAGCTTTTTGGGGGGTTCCTACGAGCAGTACTTC
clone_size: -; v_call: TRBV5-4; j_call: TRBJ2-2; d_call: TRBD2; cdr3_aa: CASSIALADTGELFF; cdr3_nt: TGTGCCAGCAGCATTGCACTAGCGGACACCGGGGAGCTGTTTTTT
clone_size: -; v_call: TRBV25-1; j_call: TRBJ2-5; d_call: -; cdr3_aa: CASSESEQGETQYF; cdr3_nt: TGTGCCAGCAGTGAATCGGAGCAGGGAGAGACCCAGTACTTC
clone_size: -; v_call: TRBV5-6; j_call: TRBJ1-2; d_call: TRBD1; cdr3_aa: CASSIGQGYQYGYTF; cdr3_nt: TGTGCCAGCAGCATAGGACAGGGGTATCAGTATGGCTACACCTTC
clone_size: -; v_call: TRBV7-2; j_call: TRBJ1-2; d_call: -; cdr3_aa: CASSGAGFANYGYTF; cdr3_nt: TGTGCCAGCAGCGGTGCGGGTTTTGCTAACTATGGCTACACCTTC
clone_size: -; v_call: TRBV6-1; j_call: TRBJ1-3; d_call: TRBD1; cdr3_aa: CASSPRTGENTIYF; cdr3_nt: TGTGCCAGCAGCCCTCGGACAGGGGAAAACACCATATATTTT
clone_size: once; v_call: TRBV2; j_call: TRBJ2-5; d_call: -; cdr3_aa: CASSDAREQETQYF; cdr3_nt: TGTGCCAGCAGTGATGCGAGGGAACAAGAGACCCAGTACTTC
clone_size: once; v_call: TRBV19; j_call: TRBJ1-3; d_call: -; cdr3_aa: CASTPQTVRSGNTIYF; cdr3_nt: TGTGCCAGTACCCCCCAGACAGTCCGCTCTGGAAACACCATATATTTT
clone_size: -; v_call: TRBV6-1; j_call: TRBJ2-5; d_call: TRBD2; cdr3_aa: CASKVGGPGETQYF; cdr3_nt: TGTGCCAGCAAAGTGGGAGGGCCCGGTGAGACCCAGTACTTC
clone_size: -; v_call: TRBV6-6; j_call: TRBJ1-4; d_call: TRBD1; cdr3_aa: CASSQGAREKLFF; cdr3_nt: TGTGCCAGCAGTCAGGGGGCCCGGGAAAAACTGTTTTTT
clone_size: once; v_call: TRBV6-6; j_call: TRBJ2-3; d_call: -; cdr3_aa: CASSYHNYATDTQYF; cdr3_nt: TGTGCCAGCAGTTACCATAACTACGCCACAGATACGCAGTATTTT
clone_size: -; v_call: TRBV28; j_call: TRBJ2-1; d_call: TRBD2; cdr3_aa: CASSRPRLAGVREQFF; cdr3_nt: TGTGCCAGCAGTCGACCCAGACTAGCGGGAGTACGAGAGCAGTTCTTC
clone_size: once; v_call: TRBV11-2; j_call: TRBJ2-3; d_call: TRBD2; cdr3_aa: CASSPPEREVRSTDTQYF; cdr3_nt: TGTGCCAGCAGCCCCCCCGAGCGGGAGGTTCGGAGCACAGATACGCAGTATTTT
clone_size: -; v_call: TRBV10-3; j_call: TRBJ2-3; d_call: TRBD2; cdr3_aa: CAITPSGVTDTQYF; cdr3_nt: TGTGCCATCACGCCTAGCGGGGTCACAGATACGCAGTATTTT
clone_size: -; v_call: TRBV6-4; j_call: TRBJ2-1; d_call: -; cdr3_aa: CASIPRWRDNEQFF; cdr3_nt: TGTGCCAGCATCCCAAGGTGGAGAGACAATGAGCAGTTCTTC
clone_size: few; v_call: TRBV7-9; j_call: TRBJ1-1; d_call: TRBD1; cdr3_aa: CASRQGAQEAFF; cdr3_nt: TGTGCCAGCCGACAGGGGGCTCAGGAAGCTTTCTTT
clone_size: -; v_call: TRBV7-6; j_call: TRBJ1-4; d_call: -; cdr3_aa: CASSFGPISANEKLFF; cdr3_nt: TGTGCCAGCAGCTTTGGACCTATTAGCGCTAATGAAAAACTGTTTTTT
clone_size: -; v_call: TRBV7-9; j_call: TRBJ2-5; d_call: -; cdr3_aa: CASSPRALAETQYF; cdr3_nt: TGTGCCAGCAGCCCTCGGGCTCTAGCAGAGACCCAGTACTTC
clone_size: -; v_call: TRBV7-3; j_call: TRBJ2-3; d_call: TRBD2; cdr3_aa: CASSLEVASGMTDTQYF; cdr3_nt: TGTGCCAGCAGCTTAGAGGTAGCTAGCGGGATGACAGATACGCAGTATTTT
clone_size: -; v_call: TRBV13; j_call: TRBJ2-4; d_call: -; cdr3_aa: CASRFRGTNIQYF; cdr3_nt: TGTGCCAGCCGGTTCCGGGGGACAAACATTCAGTACTTC
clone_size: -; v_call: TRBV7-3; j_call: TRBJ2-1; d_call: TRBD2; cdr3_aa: CASSLTRREPRLADYNEQFF; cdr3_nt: TGTGCCAGCAGCTTAACTCGACGGGAACCTCGACTAGCGGACTACAATGAGCAGTTCTTC